These 3 T cell receptor beta chains came from one sample sequenced in a study of cytomegalovirus exposure and HLA in healthy donors. The method was immunoSEQ multiplex PCR; TCRdb's version includes in-frame clones alone and lacks a portion of them. The sample shows 150,000 to 200,000 clones, about 90% of them seen only once. Sequenced input: PBMCs. The receptors stem from a woman in her twenties or thirties in good health and CMV-seronegative.

Only one count was recorded for this clone. The chain has TRBV14 and TRBJ2-7; 13 nucleotides line up with TRBD2. There are 21 residues in the CDR3. The germline CDR1 and CDR2 sequences are SGHDN and FVKESK. V lost 3 bases to trimming and J lost 2 bases; unmatched junction nucleotides: 19. The CDR3 DNA reads as TGTGCCAGCAGCCAGGCCAATCCGGGACTAGCGGGGTCCGTAACCCCCTACGAGCAGTACTTC. It yields the protein CASSQANPGLAGSVTPYEQYF.

This clone is a singleton in its sample. The J gene is TRBJ1-5, the V gene TRBV28; 8 bases map to TRBD1. From germline, CDR1 is MDHEN and CDR2 SYDVKM. The CDR3 has 14 amino acids. V gave up 6 bases and J gave up 7 bases; unmatched junction bases: 8. The CDR3 bases are TGTGCCAGCAGCTCCGGACAGGGTGGACAGCCCCAGCATTTT. Residues: CASSSGQGGQPQHF. The full variable domain, its missing parts supplied by reference TRBV28 and TRBJ1-5, is DVKVTQSSRYLVKRTGEKVFLECVQDMDHENMFWYRQDPGLGLRLIYFSYDVKMKEKGDIPEGYSVSREKKERFSLILESASTNQTSMYLCASSSGQGGQPQHFGDGTRLSIL.

The rearrangement uses TRBV30 and TRBJ2-6; 8 bases are shared with TRBD2. CDR3 length: 15 residues. V dropped 5 bases and J dropped 3; count of bases not matched to a gene: 6. Germline V gene sequence: CDR1 GTSNPN, CDR2 SVGIG (reference sequence). CDR3 DNA sequence: TGTGCCTGGGTCCGGGGGGGGCTTGGGGCCAACGTCCTGACTTTC. It codes for CAWVRGGLGANVLTF. The complete variable domain, with remaining parts taken from reference TRBV30 and TRBJ2-6, reads SQTIHQWPATLVQPVGSPLSLECTVEGTSNPNLYWYRQAAGRGLQLLFYSVGIGQISSEVPQNLSASRPQDRQFILSSKKLLLSDSGFYLCAWVRGGLGANVLTFGAGSRLTVL.